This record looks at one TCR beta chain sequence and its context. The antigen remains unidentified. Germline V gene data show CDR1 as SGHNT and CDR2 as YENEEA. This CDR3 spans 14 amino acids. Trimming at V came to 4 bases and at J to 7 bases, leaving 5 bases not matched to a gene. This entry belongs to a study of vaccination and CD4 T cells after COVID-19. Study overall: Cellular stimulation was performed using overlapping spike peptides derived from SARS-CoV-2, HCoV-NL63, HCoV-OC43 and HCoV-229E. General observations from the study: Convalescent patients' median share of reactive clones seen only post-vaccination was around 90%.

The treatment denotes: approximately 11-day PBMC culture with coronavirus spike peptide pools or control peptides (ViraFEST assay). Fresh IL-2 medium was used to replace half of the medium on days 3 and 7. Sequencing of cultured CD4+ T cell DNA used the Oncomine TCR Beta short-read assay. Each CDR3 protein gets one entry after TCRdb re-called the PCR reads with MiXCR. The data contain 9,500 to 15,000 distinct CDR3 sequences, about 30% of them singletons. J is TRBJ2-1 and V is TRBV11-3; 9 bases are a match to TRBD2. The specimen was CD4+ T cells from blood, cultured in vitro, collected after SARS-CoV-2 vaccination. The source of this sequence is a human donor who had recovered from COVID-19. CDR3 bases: TGTGCCAGCAGCTACCGCGGGGGGGAGAATGAGCAGTTCTTC. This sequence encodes CASSYRGGENEQFF.